The 23 T cell receptor beta chains given below trace back to one sample, sequenced in a study of blood T cell repertoires in COVID-19. Generated by immunoSEQ multiplex PCR, the TCRdb table keeps only in-frame clones and is missing some. The table includes 95,000 to 110,000 clones, about 89% detected once. The sample consisted of peripheral blood. The source of these receptors is a woman in her sixties or seventies with acute or convalescent COVID-19.

The genes are TRBV29-1 and TRBJ1-1; D might be TRBD1 (6 bases). From germline, CDR1 is SQVTM and CDR2 ANQGSEA. The V end lost 7 bases, the J end lost 0 bases, and 18 bases lay between the germline ends. The CDR3 has 15 residues. CDR3 amino acids: CSGVRGTNMNTEAFF. In DNA, the CDR3 is TGCAGCGGAGTCAGGGGTACTAACATGAACACTGAAGCTTTCTTT.

This chain connects TRBV9 to TRBJ2-2; TRBD2 aligns across 7 bases. V gave up 3 bases and J gave up 4 bases; unmatched junction bases: 15. The CDR3 totals 18 residues. Germline-derived CDR1 and CDR2 are SGDLS and YYNGEE. CDR3 residues: CASSGRTAREWVTGELFF. DNA for the CDR3: TGTGCCAGCAGCGGAAGGACGGCGCGGGAGTGGGTCACCGGGGAGCTGTTTTTT. Supplemented by reference TRBV9 and TRBJ2-2, the full variable domain reads DSGVTQTPKHLITATGQRVTLRCSPRSGDLSVYWYQQSLDQGLQFLIQYYNGEERAKGNILERFSAQQFPDLHSELNLSSLELGDSALYFCASSGRTAREWVTGELFFGEGSRLTVL.

This clone has a single count. The chain has TRBV6-6 and TRBJ1-1; no clear D. Looked up from germline, CDR1 is MNHNY and CDR2 is SVGAGI (reference sequence). CDR3 length: 13 residues. Trimming shortened V by 5 bases and J by 4 bases, and 11 bases separated the two germline ends. CDR3: CASSLGGITEAFF. The CDR3 bases are TGTGCCAGCAGTCTAGGAGGAATCACTGAAGCTTTCTTT.

CDR3 DNA sequence: TGTGCCAGCAGCTTAATTCTAGGCCTGGGTGGGGCCAACGTCCTGACTTTC. Protein product: CASSLILGLGGANVLTF. This sequence joins TRBV7-6 and TRBJ2-6, with no clear D. This CDR3 has 17 amino acids. Germline assignment: CDR1 SGHVS and CDR2 FNYEAQ. The V and J ends lost 2 bases and 3 bases respectively, with 14 bases between them.

The V call is TRBV6-5, the J call TRBJ2-5; 7 bases line up with TRBD1. V lost 5 bases, J lost 2 bases, and 2 bases stayed unmatched. CDR1 is MNHEY and CDR2 is SVGAGI in the germline V gene. This CDR3 comprises 13 residues. The CDR3 region has the DNA TGTGCCAGCAGTAGGGGACAGCAAGAGACCCAGTACTTC. Its protein is CASSRGQQETQYF.

The CDR3 DNA sequence: TGTGCCAGTAGTATTAGCCGATCCTCCTACAATGAGCAGTTCTTC. It is translated as CASSISRSSYNEQFF. The rearrangement links TRBV19 to TRBJ2-1; D gene unclear. The CDR3 is made up of 15 amino acids. V was pared by 3 bases and J by 0 bases, with 9 bases between. Germline V gene data show CDR1 as LNHDA and CDR2 as SQIVND (reference sequence). Combining the CDR3 with reference TRBV19 and TRBJ2-1 gives the whole variable domain DGGITQSPKYLFRKEGQNVTLSCEQNLNHDAMYWYRQDPGQGLRLIYYSQIVNDFQKGDIAEGYSVSREKKESFPLTVTSAQKNPTAFYLCASSISRSSYNEQFFGPGTRLTVL.

CDR3 DNA sequence: TGTGCCAGCAGATTGGGACTTCTAGAGACCCAGTACTTC. It encodes CASRLGLLETQYF. J is TRBJ2-5 and V is TRBV3-1 (or the pseudogene TRBV3-2); weak D call: TRBD2 (6 bases). Trimming pared 6 bases from V and 4 bases from J, leaving 12 bases between. This CDR3 region has 13 residues. Germline V gives CDR1 LGHDT, CDR2 YNNKEL (reference sequence).

The chain recombines TRBV12-3 or TRBV12-4 with TRBJ2-2; D is unclear. V lost 6 bases, J lost 7 bases, and 6 bases lay in between. The CDR3 has 11 residues. The CDR3 nucleotides are TGTGCCAGCAGCCCTAGCGGGGAGCTGTTTTTT. Protein: CASSPSGELFF.

This chain joins TRBV28 and TRBJ1-5; TRBD1 matches 8 bases. From germline, CDR1 is MDHEN and CDR2 SYDVKM. This CDR3 is built from 17 residues. V shed 7 bases, J shed 9 bases, and the junction held 20 bases outside the gene matches. The CDR3 loop is CASTIQGGQASGTPQHF. The CDR3 region has the DNA TGTGCCAGCACCATTCAAGGGGGACAGGCCTCAGGAACGCCCCAGCATTTT.

V usage is TRBV19 and J usage is TRBJ1-4; TRBD1 might be the D (6 bases). Trimming removed 5 bases at V and 6 bases at J, with 28 bases between. The CDR3 has 19 amino acids. Germline V gene data show CDR1 as LNHDA and CDR2 as SQIVND (reference sequence). In DNA, the CDR3 is TGTGCCAGTAGTCCCTGGATAGGGCGGGGGCCCGCCACCCATGAAAAACTGTTTTTT. Protein: CASSPWIGRGPATHEKLFF. The full variable domain, in which reference TRBV19 and TRBJ1-4 provide the parts outside the CDR3, is DGGITQSPKYLFRKEGQNVTLSCEQNLNHDAMYWYRQDPGQGLRLIYYSQIVNDFQKGDIAEGYSVSREKKESFPLTVTSAQKNPTAFYLCASSPWIGRGPATHEKLFFGSGTQLSVL.

This clone was seen a single time. The CDR3: CASSELVANIQYF. CDR3 bases: TGTGCCAGCAGTGAATTGGTGGCAAACATTCAGTACTTC. This sequence joins TRBV2 and TRBJ2-4; D gene unclear. V was pared by 2 bases and J by 6 bases, with 8 bases between. The V gene's germline CDR1 is SNHLY and CDR2 FYNNEI. This CDR3 has 13 residues. Looking up the rest from reference TRBV2 and TRBJ2-4 gives the full variable domain: EPEVTQTPSHQVTQMGQEVILRCVPISNHLYFYWYRQILGQKVEFLVSFYNNEISEKSEIFDDQFSVERPDGSNFTLKIRSTKLEDSAMYFCASSELVANIQYFGAGTRLSVL.

The genes are TRBV3-1 (or the pseudogene TRBV3-2) and TRBJ2-3, with D hard to call. Germline V gives CDR1 LGHDT, CDR2 YNNKEL (reference sequence). This CDR3 has 13 amino acids. V lost 6 bases and J lost 0, with 7 bases in between. CDR3 sequence reads: CASRRRSTDTQYF. The CDR3 DNA is TGTGCCAGCAGGCGCCGGAGCACAGATACGCAGTATTTT.

The CDR3 nucleotides read TGTGCCAGCTCACGGAAAGGGGGCAACACCGGGGAGCTGTTTTTT. Encoded protein: CASSRKGGNTGELFF. The rearrangement uses TRBV18 and TRBJ2-2; the match to TRBD1 covers 7 bases. The CDR3 is 15 amino acids. Looked up from germline, CDR1 is KGHSH and CDR2 is LQKENI. V trimming: 4 bases; J trimming: 2 bases; junction bases outside the gene matches: 4.

The chain has TRBV15 and TRBJ1-2; the D is unclear. The germline V gene has CDR1 LNHNV and CDR2 YYDKDF (reference sequence). The CDR3 consists of 14 residues. Between the trimmed V and J ends, which lost 3 bases and 2 bases, there was a span of 10 bases. The CDR3, as DNA: TGTGCCACCAGCAGCGCAGGTTTAAACTATGGCTACACCTTC. It codes for CATSSAGLNYGYTF.

The chain combines TRBV5-1 with TRBJ2-3; 13 bases map to TRBD2. Per the germline V gene, CDR1 is SGHRS and CDR2 is YFSETQ. The CDR3 is 18 residues long. The junction had 8 bases not matched to a gene; V was cut back by 4 bases and J by 0 bases. CDR3 region: CASSRTSGSASSTDTQYF. Here the CDR3 DNA reads TGCGCCAGCAGCAGGACTAGCGGGAGCGCGTCTAGCACAGATACGCAGTATTTT.

CDR3 amino acids: CASSPSGIGSDTQYF. In DNA, the CDR3 is TGTGCCAGCAGTCCTAGCGGGATTGGCTCAGATACGCAGTATTTT. J is TRBJ2-3 and V is TRBV2; 9 nucleotides match TRBD2. The CDR3 is 15 residues long. V trimming: 5 bases; J trimming: 4 bases; junction bases outside the gene matches: 7. Germline assignment: CDR1 SNHLY and CDR2 FYNNEI.

The J gene is TRBJ2-5, the V gene TRBV18, with D possibly being TRBD1 (5 bases). V was clipped by 3 bases and J by 7 bases, with 15 bases between them. The CDR3 covers 14 residues. CDR1 is KGHSH and CDR2 is LQKENI in the germline V gene. The CDR3 DNA reads TGTGCCAGCTCACCCGGGCCGGCCCAGGGGACCCAGTACTTC. Amino acid sequence: CASSPGPAQGTQYF.

The chain employs TRBV2 and TRBJ1-4; D gene uncertain. Per germline, CDR1 SNHLY and CDR2 FYNNEI. The V end lost 8 bases, the J end lost 0 bases, and 7 bases lay between the germline ends. This CDR3 has 13 amino acids. CDR3 nucleotide sequence: TGTGCCAGCGAGGAGACAACTAATGAAAAACTGTTTTTT. It translates to CASEETTNEKLFF.

The genes are TRBV20-1 and TRBJ1-5; D is undetermined. The CDR3 covers 16 residues. Per germline, CDR1 DFQATT and CDR2 SNEGSKA (reference sequence). Trimming cost V 3 bases and J 2 bases, with 17 bases left between them. The CDR3 bases are TGCAGTGCTAGTATAGGAATACGAGAGGGCAATCAGCCCCAGCATTTT. Translating it yields CSASIGIREGNQPQHF.

This chain uses TRBV6-5 with TRBJ1-4, with 7 bases matching TRBD1. Trimming took 6 bases from V and 6 from J; bases not matched to a gene: 4. Germline CDR1 reads MNHEY; CDR2 reads SVGAGI. CDR3 length: 13 residues. This CDR3 is CASRTGLHEKLFF. The CDR3 DNA reads TGTGCCAGCAGGACAGGGCTCCATGAAAAACTGTTTTTT.

The genes are TRBV11-3 and TRBJ2-3, with TRBD2 matching over 8 bases. The V gene's germline CDR1 is SGHNT and CDR2 YENEEA. Trimming removed 1 base from V and 6 bases from J; junction bases left unmatched: 9. The CDR3 totals 16 residues. CDR3 region: CASSLGGTRISDTQYF. The CDR3 DNA reads as TGTGCCAGCAGCTTAGGAGGGACTAGAATATCCGATACGCAGTATTTT.

Only one count was recorded for this clone. This chain connects TRBV9 to TRBJ1-2, with a possible D match to TRBD1 (5 bases). Trimming cost V 3 bases and J 8 bases, with 20 bases left between them. The length of the CDR3 is 15 residues. Germline CDR1 SGDLS, CDR2 YYNGEE. The CDR3 protein is CASSAGGAKRSGYTF. In nucleotides, the CDR3 is TGTGCCAGCAGCGCCGGGGGAGCGAAAAGGTCGGGCTACACCTTC.

The rearrangement uses TRBV14 and TRBJ1-2, with TRBD1 identical over 9 bases. The CDR3 length is 16 residues. V was pared by 3 bases and J by 4 bases, with 9 bases of the junction left unmatched. Germline loops: CDR1 SGHDN, CDR2 FVKESK. The CDR3 region is CASSHTHGQGPYGYTF. The CDR3, as DNA: TGTGCCAGCAGCCATACTCACGGACAGGGGCCCTATGGCTACACCTTC.